Given below is one T cell receptor (beta chain) in context. Here immunoSEQ multiplex PCR was the method, and the copy in TCRdb shows in-frame clones only, minus some. The sample shows roughly 16,000 clones, roughly 82% of them seen only once. This sample was included in a study of somatic mutations in cytotoxic T cells in rheumatoid arthritis. The receptor comes from a woman between 45 and 60 years old with rheumatoid arthritis. Sequencing used CD8+ T cells sorted from blood.

The CDR3 nucleotides are TGTGCCAGCAGCCCTGCCTACGAGCAGTACTTC. It encodes CASSPAYEQYF. This sequence joins TRBV5-6 and TRBJ2-7; D is undetermined. CDR3 length: 11 amino acids. The germline V and J ends were trimmed by 4 bases and 2 bases, with 4 bases remaining between them. Germline V gene sequence: CDR1 SGHDT, CDR2 YYEEEE.